These T cell receptor beta chains were read from a single sample in a study of OX40 agonist ivuxolimab in advanced cancers. Profiled with immunoSEQ multiplex PCR; TCRdb holds only in-frame clones, not every one. The table has about 41,000 clones, 80% to 90% seen once; the top ten hold around 3.4%. Sequences were derived from CD4+ or CD8+ T cells sorted from blood, sampled in a trial of the OX40 agonist ivuxolimab. These receptors all stem from an adult with an advanced solid tumor such as melanoma, head and neck, liver or kidney cancer. CDR3s include the opening cysteine and the closing phenylalanine or tryptophan.

J	V	CDR3
TRBJ2-1	TRBV11-3	CASSPAAYNEQFF
TRBJ2-7	TRBV19	CASSTPGHGDYEQYF
TRBJ1-2	TRBV5-1	CASSPDRATYGYTF
TRBJ1-1	TRBV11-3	CASSLHSTGGNTEAFF
TRBJ2-3	TRBV28	CAIADSTDTQYF
TRBJ2-7	TRBV4-2	CASSQDLLARYEQYF
TRBJ1-3	TRBV7-6	CASSLRENTIYF
TRBJ2-7	TRBV11-2	CASSFRKFYEQYF
TRBJ2-7	TRBV6-5	CASSRPGTARYEQYF
TRBJ1-4	TRBV30	CACGTRGGKLFF
TRBJ2-1	TRBV4-3	CASSQVAVSSSLQFF
TRBJ1-2	TRBV11-3	CASSLDLYGYTF
TRBJ2-7	TRBV7-2	CASSLGGTGSYEQYF
TRBJ1-5	TRBV4-1	CASSQAIGQGNQPQHF
TRBJ2-6	TRBV25-1	CASSQGSGAGANVLTF
TRBJ2-1	TRBV14	CASSQLNVWDRRYNEQFF
TRBJ2-4	TRBV28	CASSLRTRENIQYF
TRBJ1-3	TRBV5-1	CASSLTGPSGNTIYF
TRBJ2-5	TRBV6-4	CASRGGPRGETQYF
TRBJ1-2	TRBV7-9	CASSLGGGSYGYTF
TRBJ2-1	TRBV6-6	CASSYGGNEQFF
TRBJ2-7	TRBV20-1	CSATGREQYF
TRBJ2-2	TRBV28	CASSSPGLAGGSTGELFF
TRBJ2-1	TRBV9	CASSVLSGTNEQFF
TRBJ2-3	TRBV9	CASSGPTSGTDTQYF
TRBJ1-3	TRBV6-6	CASSYGHLHPGGYF
TRBJ2-7	TRBV4-1	CASSLTRGRNSYEQYF
TRBJ2-5	TRBV7-9	CASSFGQRLETQYF
TRBJ1-1	TRBV5-6	CASSSLGGGSPEAFF
TRBJ2-2	TRBV13	CASSRFLGLNTGELFF
TRBJ1-2	TRBV6-6	CASRQSGTGNYGYTF
TRBJ1-5	TRBV5-1	CASSLETGQPQHF
TRBJ1-1	TRBV6-6	CASSYEPAFF
TRBJ1-5	TRBV28	CASTQSTGSNQPQHF
TRBJ2-5	TRBV5-6	CASSRLAGARETQYF
TRBJ1-2	TRBV28	CASSLMRRNYGYTF
TRBJ1-5	TRBV6-6	CASSYGGAQPQHF
TRBJ2-7	TRBV7-9	CASSFYGGSEQYF
TRBJ2-7	TRBV6-6	CASRLTGGTYEQYF
TRBJ2-1	TRBV6-6	CASSYAPQTHEQFF
TRBJ2-1	TRBV2	CASKIKLAAYNEQFF
TRBJ2-5	TRBV7-2	CASSSRPNKHSGRETQYF
TRBJ1-6	TRBV27	CASKDSYNSPLHF
TRBJ2-7	TRBV18	CASSPQRFSYEQYF
TRBJ2-5	TRBV5-8	CASSLGQGVTQYF
TRBJ2-7	TRBV4-2	CASSQDLGQGEWEQYF
TRBJ2-7	TRBV9	CASSVDQGTGDYEQYF
TRBJ2-7	TRBV10-2	CASRELAFNEQYF